The 5 T cell receptor beta chains below all came from one sample that was sequenced in a study of response to subunit inactivated influenza vaccine. TCRdb re-called the RT-PCR reads with MiXCR, one entry per CDR3 protein. The sample lists over 800,000 distinct CDR3 sequences, around 21% occurring once. The sequences come from PBMCs from blood, collected 5 days after vaccination. These receptors came from a man aged 50-59 years who received an inactivated influenza vaccine.

This clonotype has more than one count but fewer than ten. DNA of the CDR3: TGCAGTGTGATCGGGGACGGGGAGCTGTTTTTT. Its translation is CSVIGDGELFF. The chain employs TRBV20-1 and TRBJ2-2, with a tentative D call TRBD2 (5 bases). Germline CDR1 reads DFQATT; CDR2 reads SNEGSKA (reference sequence). This CDR3 comprises 11 residues. V shed 7 bases and J shed 7 bases, with 10 bases lying between them.

This clonotype has more than one count but fewer than ten. The CDR3: CSVDATGGGELFF. DNA for the CDR3: TGCAGCGTTGACGCGACAGGGGGCGGGGAGCTGTTTTTT. This chain joins TRBV29-1 and TRBJ2-2; 9 nucleotides line up with TRBD1. The germline V gene has CDR1 SQVTM and CDR2 ANQGSEA. The CDR3 runs 13 residues. V trimming: 3 bases; J trimming: 7 bases; junction bases outside the gene matches: 3.

This clonotype was picked up a small number of times. This chain uses TRBV5-1 with TRBJ2-5, with D possibly being TRBD2 (6 bases). The CDR3 loop spans 16 amino acids. Germline CDR1 SGHRS, CDR2 YFSETQ. Trimming shortened V by 1 base and J by 4 bases, and 17 bases separated the two germline ends. CDR3 sequence reads: CASSLSVVAGGETQYF. CDR3 sequence (DNA): TGCGCCAGCAGCTTGAGTGTGGTAGCCGGGGGAGAGACCCAGTACTTC. Variable domain in full (rest from reference TRBV5-1 and TRBJ2-5): KAGVTQTPRYLIKTRGQQVTLSCSPISGHRSVSWYQQTPGQGLQFLFEYFSETQRNKGNFPGRFSGRQFSNSRSEMNVSTLELGDSALYLCASSLSVVAGGETQYFGPGTRLLVL.

This clonotype was counted a few times. J is TRBJ2-3 and V is TRBV11-1; tentative D call: TRBD1 (5 bases). CDR1 is SGHAT and CDR2 is FQDESV in the germline V gene (reference sequence). Between the trimmed V and J ends, which lost 5 bases and 2 bases, there was a span of 23 bases. The CDR3 sequence is 18 residues long. The CDR3 loop reads CASSLDAGQGIITDTQYF. The DNA of the CDR3 is TGTGCCAGCAGCCTAGACGCAGGGCAAGGCATCATCACAGATACGCAGTATTTT. The full variable domain, in which reference TRBV11-1 and TRBJ2-3 provide the parts outside the CDR3, is EAEVAQSPRYKITEKSQAVAFWCDPISGHATLYWYRQILGQGPELLVQFQDESVVDDSQLPKDRFSAERLKGVDSTLKIQPAELGDSAMYLCASSLDAGQGIITDTQYFGPGTRLTVL.

This chain uses TRBV27 with TRBJ2-2; 10 nucleotides align to TRBD2. Germline-derived CDR1 and CDR2 are MNHEY and SMNVEV (reference sequence). J lost 5 bases, V lost 7 bases, and 10 bases had no gene match. The CDR3 has 16 residues. CDR3: CASKTGLAAETGELFF. CDR3 coding DNA: TGTGCCAGCAAGACCGGACTAGCGGCTGAGACCGGGGAGCTGTTTTTT.